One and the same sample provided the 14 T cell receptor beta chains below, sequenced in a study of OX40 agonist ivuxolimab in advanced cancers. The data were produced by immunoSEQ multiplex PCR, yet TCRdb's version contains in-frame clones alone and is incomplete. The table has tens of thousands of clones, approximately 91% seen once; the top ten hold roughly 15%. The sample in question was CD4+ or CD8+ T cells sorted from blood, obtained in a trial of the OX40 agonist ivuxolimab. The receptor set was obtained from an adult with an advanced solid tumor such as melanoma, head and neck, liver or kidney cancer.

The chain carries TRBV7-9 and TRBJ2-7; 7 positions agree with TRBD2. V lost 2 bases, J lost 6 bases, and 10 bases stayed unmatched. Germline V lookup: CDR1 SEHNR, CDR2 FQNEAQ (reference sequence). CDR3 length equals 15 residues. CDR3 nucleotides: TGTGCCAGCAGCTTATCGGGGCGGGAGAAGATCGAGCAGTACTTC. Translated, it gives CASSLSGREKIEQYF.

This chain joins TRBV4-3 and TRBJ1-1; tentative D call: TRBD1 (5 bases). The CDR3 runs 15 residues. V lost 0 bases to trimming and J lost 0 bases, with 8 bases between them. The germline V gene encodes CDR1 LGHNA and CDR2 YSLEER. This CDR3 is CASSQEPGLNTEAFF. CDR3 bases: TGCGCCAGCAGCCAAGAACCGGGACTGAACACTGAAGCTTTCTTT.

The CDR3 loop is CASSLGLADLYNEQFF. CDR3 nucleotides: TGTGCCAGCAGCTTGGGACTAGCGGACTTATACAATGAGCAGTTCTTC. The V gene is TRBV7-9, the J gene TRBJ2-1, with 11 nucleotides matching TRBD2. The CDR3 is made up of 16 amino acids. The germline gives CDR1 SEHNR, CDR2 FQNEAQ (reference sequence). With V trimmed by 3 bases and J by 4 bases, 5 bases remained unmatched.

CDR3 region: CASSYDRDYEQYF. The CDR3 DNA sequence: TGTGCCAGCAGTTACGACAGGGACTACGAGCAGTACTTC. This chain links TRBV6-5 with TRBJ2-7; 7 bases are a match to TRBD1. V trimming: 2 bases; J trimming: 3 bases; junction bases outside the gene matches: 1. CDR1 and CDR2 (germline): MNHEY, SVGAGI. The CDR3 contains 13 residues.

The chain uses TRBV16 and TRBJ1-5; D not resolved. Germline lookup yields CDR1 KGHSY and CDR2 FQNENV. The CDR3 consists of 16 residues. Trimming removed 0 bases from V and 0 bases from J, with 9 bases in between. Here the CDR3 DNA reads TGTGCCAGCAGCCAATCTCAGGACGATAGCAATCAGCCCCAGCATTTT. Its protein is CASSQSQDDSNQPQHF.

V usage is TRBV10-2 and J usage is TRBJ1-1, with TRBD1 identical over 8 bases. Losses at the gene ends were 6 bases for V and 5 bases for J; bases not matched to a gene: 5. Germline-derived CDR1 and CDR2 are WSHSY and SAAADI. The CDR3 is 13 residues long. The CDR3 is CASRTGGGTEAFF. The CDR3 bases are TGCGCCAGCAGAACAGGGGGGGGGACTGAAGCTTTCTTT.

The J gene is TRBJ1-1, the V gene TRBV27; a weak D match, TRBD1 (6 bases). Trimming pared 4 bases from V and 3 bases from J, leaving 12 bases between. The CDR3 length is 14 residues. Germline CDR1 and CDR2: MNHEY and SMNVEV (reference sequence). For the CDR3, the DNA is TGTGCCAGCAGTTCCCAGGGGATTCACACTGAAGCTTTCTTT. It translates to CASSSQGIHTEAFF.

The CDR3 bases are TGTGCCATCAGTCAGTGGGCCACAGGGAGCGGTCTCGCTGGAAACACCATATATTTT. Its translation is CAISQWATGSGLAGNTIYF. The chain is built from TRBV10-3 and TRBJ1-3; D is possibly TRBD1 (6 bases). Germline V gene data show CDR1 as ENHRY and CDR2 as SYGVKD. Trimming left V 5 bases short and J 2 bases short, with 25 bases between. The CDR3 totals 19 residues.

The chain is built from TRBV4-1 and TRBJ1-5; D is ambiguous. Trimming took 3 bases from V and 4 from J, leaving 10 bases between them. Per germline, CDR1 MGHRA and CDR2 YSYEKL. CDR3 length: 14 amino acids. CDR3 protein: CASSHGRGNQPQHF. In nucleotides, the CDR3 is TGCGCCAGCAGCCACGGAAGAGGGAATCAGCCCCAGCATTTT.

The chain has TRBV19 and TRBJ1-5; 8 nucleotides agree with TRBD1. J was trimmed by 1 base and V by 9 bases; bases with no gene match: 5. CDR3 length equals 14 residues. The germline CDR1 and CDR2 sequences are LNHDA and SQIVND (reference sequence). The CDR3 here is CASLRTGSNQPQHF. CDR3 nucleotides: TGTGCCAGCCTACGGACAGGGAGCAATCAGCCCCAGCATTTT.

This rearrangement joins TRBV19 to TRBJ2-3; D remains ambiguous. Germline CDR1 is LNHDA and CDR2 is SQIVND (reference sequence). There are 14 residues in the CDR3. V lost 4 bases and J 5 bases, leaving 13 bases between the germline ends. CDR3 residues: CASSTYHYGDTQYF. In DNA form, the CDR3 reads TGTGCCAGTAGTACCTACCACTATGGAGATACGCAGTATTTT. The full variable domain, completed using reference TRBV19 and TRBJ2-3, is DGGITQSPKYLFRKEGQNVTLSCEQNLNHDAMYWYRQDPGQGLRLIYYSQIVNDFQKGDIAEGYSVSREKKESFPLTVTSAQKNPTAFYLCASSTYHYGDTQYFGPGTRLTVL.

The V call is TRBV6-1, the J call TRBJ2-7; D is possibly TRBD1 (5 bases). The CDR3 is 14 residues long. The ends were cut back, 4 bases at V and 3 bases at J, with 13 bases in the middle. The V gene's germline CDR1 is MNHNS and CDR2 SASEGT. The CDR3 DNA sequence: TGTGCCAGCAGTGGTGGCAGGGTATACTACGAGCAGTACTTC. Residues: CASSGGRVYYEQYF.

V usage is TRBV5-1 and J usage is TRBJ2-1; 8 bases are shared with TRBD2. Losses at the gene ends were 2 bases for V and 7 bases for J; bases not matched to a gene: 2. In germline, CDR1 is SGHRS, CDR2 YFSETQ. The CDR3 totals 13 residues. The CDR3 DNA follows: TGCGCCAGCAGCTTAGCGGGGGTAAATGAGCAGTTCTTC. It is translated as CASSLAGVNEQFF.

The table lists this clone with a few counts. CDR3 residues: CASSAGRNYGYTF. The DNA of the CDR3 is TGTGCCAGCAGCGCAGGGCGCAACTATGGCTACACCTTC. The chain links TRBV11-2 to TRBJ1-2; D might be TRBD1 (5 bases). V was pared by 5 bases and J by 2 bases, with 9 bases between. CDR3 length equals 13 residues. Germline assignment: CDR1 SGHAT and CDR2 FQNNGV. The whole variable domain, filled in from reference TRBV11-2 and TRBJ1-2, reads EAGVAQSPRYKIIEKRQSVAFWCNPISGHATLYWYQQILGQGPKLLIQFQNNGVVDDSQLPKDRFSAERLKGVDSTLKIQPAKLEDSAVYLCASSAGRNYGYTFGSGTRLTVV.